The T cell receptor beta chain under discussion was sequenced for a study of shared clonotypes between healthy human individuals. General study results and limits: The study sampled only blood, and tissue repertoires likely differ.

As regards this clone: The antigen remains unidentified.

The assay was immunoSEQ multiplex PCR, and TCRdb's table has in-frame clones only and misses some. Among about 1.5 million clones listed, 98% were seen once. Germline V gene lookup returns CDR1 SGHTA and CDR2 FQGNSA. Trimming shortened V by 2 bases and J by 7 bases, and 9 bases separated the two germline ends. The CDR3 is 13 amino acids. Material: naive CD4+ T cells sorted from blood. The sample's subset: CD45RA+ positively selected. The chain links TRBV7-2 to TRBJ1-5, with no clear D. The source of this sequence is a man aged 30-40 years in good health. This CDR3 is CASSLIKAQPQHF. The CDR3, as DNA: TGTGCCAGCAGCTTAATCAAGGCCCAGCCCCAGCATTTT.